One and the same sample provided the 27 T cell receptor beta chains below, sequenced in a study of prognosis after radiotherapy for stage I lung cancer. Two-round multiplex PCR amplified TCR beta CDR3 from genomic DNA. First-round PCR employed TRBV- and TRBJ-specific primers for each gene. One entry per CDR3 protein results from TCRdb running MiXCR on the multiplex PCR reads. The sample shows approximately 11,000 distinct CDR3 sequences, approximately 40% of them seen only once. This sample comprised PBMCs, obtained before or after stereotactic body radiation therapy (not recorded which). The origin of the receptors is a donor over 45 with non-small cell lung cancer.

On this clonotype: The germline gene is not matched at one end of the junction; a read error may be the cause. This rearrangement joins TRBV3-1 to TRBJ1-2; 7 bases map to TRBD1. In germline, CDR1 is LGHDT, CDR2 YNNKEL (reference sequence). The CDR3 is made up of 14 amino acids. The DNA for the CDR3 is TGTGCCATCAGCCAAGAAGAAGACAGGGATGGTTACACCTTC. Amino acid sequence: CAISQEEDRDGYTF.

Turning to this clonotype: A read error likely explains this, since a far larger clone differs by one base. The V gene is TRBV6-4, the J gene TRBJ1-5; unclear D gene. Germline assignment: CDR1 MRHNA and CDR2 SNTAGT. The CDR3 has 14 residues. CDR3 protein: CARSEVATGSPQHF. CDR3 sequence (DNA): TGTGCCAGAAGTGAAGTGGCGACGGGTTCGCCCCAGCATTTT.

This clonotype was observed many times. Written as DNA, the CDR3 is TGTGCCAGCAGATCCGAGAGGGACACAGATACGCAGTATTTT. Its protein product is CASRSERDTDTQYF. The V and J genes are TRBV6-1 and TRBJ2-3; possibly TRBD2 for D (5 bases). This CDR3 comprises 14 residues. The V gene's germline CDR1 is MNHNS and CDR2 SASEGT. The V and J ends lost 6 bases and 2 bases respectively, with 12 bases between them.

The CDR3 DNA sequence: TGTGCCAGCAGTGAGGTCACGGATTCACCCCTCCACTTT. It yields the protein CASSEVTDSPLHF. J is TRBJ1-6 and V is TRBV6-4; D remains unclear. Germline CDR1 is MRHNA and CDR2 is SNTAGT. This CDR3 has 13 amino acids. Trimming took off 3 bases at V and 8 bases at J, with 8 bases between the two ends.

This clonotype was recorded at least ten times. The chain couples TRBV7-6 to TRBJ2-1; 7 nucleotides match TRBD2. Germline V gives CDR1 SGHVS, CDR2 FNYEAQ. The V segment lost 5 bases and the J segment 2 bases; nucleotides outside the gene matches: 9. There are 16 residues in the CDR3. The CDR3 DNA reads as TGTGCCAGCAGCGCCTTTCCTAGCGGCACCTACAATGAGCAGTTCTTC. Amino acid sequence: CASSAFPSGTYNEQFF.

The chain combines TRBV12-3 or TRBV12-4 with TRBJ1-5; no reliable D call. Trimming removed 7 bases at V and 6 bases at J, with 10 bases between. The CDR3 consists of 12 residues. The CDR3 coding sequence is TGTGCCAGCATCCTTGATGTTCAGCCCCAGCATTTT. This gives the protein CASILDVQPQHF.

This clonotype was seen many times. The chain uses TRBV19 and TRBJ2-7; D may correspond to TRBD1 or TRBD2 (6 bases each). Germline CDR1 reads LNHDA; CDR2 reads SQIVND (reference sequence). The CDR3 extends over 14 amino acids. The V end was cut by 5 bases, the J end by 7 bases, with 18 bases between. In DNA form, the CDR3 reads TGTGCCAGTAGTGGCGGGACACCCACTCGGGAGCAGTACTTC. Its translation: CASSGGTPTREQYF.

The gene calls are TRBV5-4 and TRBJ2-7, with D uncertain. CDR3 length: 14 residues. Trimming cost V 5 bases and J 2 bases, with 14 bases left between them. CDR1 SGHNT and CDR2 YYREEE come from the germline V gene (reference sequence). The CDR3 DNA follows: TGTGCCAGCAGTCGTCTCGGGCAGACCTACGAGCAGTACTTC. Its translation is CASSRLGQTYEQYF.

This clonotype was recorded at least ten times. This chain joins TRBV19 and TRBJ1-6; D unresolved. Trimming cost V 2 bases and J 7 bases, with 6 bases left between them. CDR1 and CDR2 (germline): LNHDA, SQIVND (reference sequence). CDR3 size: 13 residues. The CDR3: CASSITGNSPLHF. The CDR3 bases are TGTGCCAGTAGTATAACGGGAAATTCACCCCTCCACTTT.

The chain links TRBV28 to TRBJ2-5; D is uncertain. Trimming removed 3 bases at V and 4 bases at J, with 18 bases between. Germline assignment: CDR1 MDHEN and CDR2 SYDVKM. CDR3 size: 16 residues. This CDR3 reads CASSFYWRRSSETQYF. The CDR3 bases are TGTGCCAGCAGTTTTTACTGGCGACGATCCTCAGAGACCCAGTACTTC.

On this clonotype: The junction does not match germline at one end; this may be a read error. The chain has TRBV19 and TRBJ2-1; perhaps TRBD1 as D (6 bases). The CDR3 totals 16 residues. Looked up from germline, CDR1 is LNHDA and CDR2 is SQIVND (reference sequence). CDR3 sequence reads: CASIIRGQGIHSEQFF. CDR3 DNA: TGTGCCAGTATTATAAGAGGGCAGGGGATCCACAGTGAGCAGTTCTTC.

This clonotype was counted ten times or more. The rearrangement uses TRBV30 and TRBJ2-3, with TRBD2 matching 10 bases. The J segment lost 1 base and the V segment lost 1 base, leaving 8 bases of the junction unmatched. Germline V gene data show CDR1 as GTSNPN and CDR2 as SVGIG (reference sequence). The CDR3 sequence is 17 residues long. CDR3 residues: CAWSDPTSGERTDTQYF. The CDR3 nucleotides read TGTGCCTGGAGTGACCCAACTAGCGGGGAGCGCACAGATACGCAGTATTTT.

This clonotype was found once. The chain recombines TRBV24-1 with TRBJ2-7; a weak D match, TRBD1 (6 bases). The germline V gene encodes CDR1 KGHDR and CDR2 SFDVKD. With 7 bases removed from V and 4 bases from J, the gap between germline ends came to 16 bases. This CDR3 spans 14 amino acids. The CDR3 spells CATSSFGTRYEQYF. CDR3 DNA: TGTGCCACCAGCAGCTTTGGGACAAGGTACGAGCAGTACTTC.

The genes are TRBV2 and TRBJ2-3, with TRBD1 identical over 9 bases. Germline CDR1 is SNHLY and CDR2 is FYNNEI. CDR3 length: 15 amino acids. V was pared by 7 bases and J by 2 bases, with 7 bases of the junction left unmatched. For the CDR3, the DNA is TGTGCCAGCAAATCCCGGGACAGGGCCACAGATACGCAGTATTTT. Residues: CASKSRDRATDTQYF. The full variable domain, with the rest looked up from reference TRBV2 and TRBJ2-3, is EPEVTQTPSHQVTQMGQEVILRCVPISNHLYFYWYRQILGQKVEFLVSFYNNEISEKSEIFDDQFSVERPDGSNFTLKIRSTKLEDSAMYFCASKSRDRATDTQYFGPGTRLTVL.

Worth noting for this clonotype: A far larger clone is just one base off, so this is likely a read error. The rearrangement uses TRBV19 and TRBJ2-7, with D unclear. The V end was cut by 5 bases, the J end by 7 bases, with 18 bases between. The length of the CDR3 is 14 residues. Germline lookup yields CDR1 LNHDA and CDR2 SQIVND (reference sequence). The CDR3 region has the DNA TGTGCCAGTAGTTTCCCTCTTAAGAGCGATGAGCAGTACTTC. Encoded protein: CASSFPLKSDEQYF.

This clonotype is medium-sized in the sample. The V gene is TRBV5-1, the J gene TRBJ2-7; 9 bases align to TRBD2. Unmatched junction bases numbered 13, after V lost 3 bases and J lost 0 bases. The germline gives CDR1 SGHRS, CDR2 YFSETQ. This CDR3 contains 18 residues. CDR3 coding DNA: TGCGCCAGCAGCTGCCCCGTTAGCGGGGGCGGGAGCTCCTACGAGCAGTACGTC. As protein: CASSCPVSGGGSSYEQYV.

In this sample, this clonotype is medium-sized. This rearrangement joins TRBV3-1 to TRBJ2-2; D remains unclear. Per germline, CDR1 LGHDT and CDR2 YNNKEL (reference sequence). With 1 base removed from V and 7 bases from J, the gap between germline ends came to 7 bases. There are 13 residues in the CDR3. CDR3 in amino acids: CASSQVVSGELFF. The CDR3 DNA reads TGTGCCAGCAGCCAAGTTGTAAGCGGGGAGCTGTTTTTT.

The rearrangement links TRBV6-4 to TRBJ2-7, with 8 bases identical to TRBD1. Germline trimming cut 4 bases from V and 3 bases from J; bases unmatched to any gene: 2. The CDR3 spans 13 residues. The germline CDR1 and CDR2 sequences are MRHNA and SNTAGT. The CDR3 protein is CASSGDRGYEQYF. The DNA for the CDR3 is TGTGCCAGCAGTGGAGACAGGGGCTACGAGCAGTACTTC.

The table lists this clonotype with many counts. The chain employs TRBV7-6 and TRBJ1-3; D is uncertain. CDR3 length: 14 amino acids. CDR1 is SGHVS and CDR2 is FNYEAQ in the germline V gene. V shed 2 bases and J shed 1 base, with 6 bases lying between them. CDR3 in amino acids: CASSLKGSGNTIYF. Here the CDR3 DNA reads TGTGCCAGCAGCTTAAAGGGATCTGGAAACACCATATATTTT.

As concerns this clonotype: A read error may be the cause here, since a much bigger clone is one base away. The V call is TRBV30, the J call TRBJ1-4; D uncertain. CDR3 length equals 12 residues. Trimming pared 0 bases from V and 10 bases from J, leaving 9 bases between. The V gene's germline CDR1 is GTSNPN and CDR2 SVGIG (reference sequence). The CDR3 spells CAWSVLRGKLFF. The CDR3 coding sequence is TGTGCCTGGAGTGTACTTCGGGGAAAACTGTTTTTT.

The table lists this clonotype with many counts. This chain connects TRBV28 to TRBJ2-4; D not certain. V lost 7 bases and J lost 2, with 9 bases in between. The germline CDR1 and CDR2 sequences are MDHEN and SYDVKM. The CDR3 extends over 13 amino acids. CDR3 protein: CASNRAPKNIQYF. The CDR3 DNA reads as TGTGCCAGCAACAGAGCTCCCAAAAACATTCAGTACTTC.

For this clonotype: A junction end diverges from the germline sequence, so it may reflect a read error. The rearrangement links TRBV6-1 to TRBJ2-2; TRBD2 is a possible D gene (5 bases). The CDR3 extends over 11 amino acids. CDR1 and CDR2 from the germline V gene are MNHNS and SASEGT. In DNA, the CDR3 is TGTGCCAGCATCGCTACCGGGGAGCTGCTTTTT. Its protein is CASIATGELLF.

This clonotype was seen at least ten times. The rearrangement joins TRBV14 to TRBJ2-3; 7 bases fit TRBD2. The germline CDR1 and CDR2 sequences are SGHDN and FVKESK. V lost 3 bases and J lost 5; bases outside the gene matches: 8. The CDR3 runs to 15 residues. CDR3 in DNA: TGTGCCAGCAGCCAGGGCGGGAGTCGATTAGATACGCAGTATTTT. It yields the protein CASSQGGSRLDTQYF.

This clonotype was picked up many times. The V and J genes are TRBV7-9 and TRBJ1-2, with D tentatively TRBD1 (5 bases). From germline, CDR1 is SEHNR and CDR2 FQNEAQ (reference sequence). This CDR3 spans 12 amino acids. Trimming stripped 5 bases from V and 5 bases from J, with 9 bases between. The DNA for the CDR3 is TGTGCCAGCAGCCTCAGGGTTTATGGCTACACCTTC. It is translated as CASSLRVYGYTF.

About this clonotype: With only one base between it and a far larger clone, this is likely a read error. This rearrangement joins TRBV6-5 to TRBJ2-7, with TRBD2 matching over 7 bases. The DNA end favors TRBJ2-5, so the J call may be wrong. Germline-derived CDR1 and CDR2 are MNHEY and SVGAGI. The CDR3 has 17 residues. CDR3 nucleotides: TGTGCCAGCAGTTACTCCTATCGGGGAGGGTCTCAAGGGACCCAGTACTTC. Residues: CASSYSYRGGSQGTQYF.

This clonotype was recorded many times. This chain links TRBV20-1 with TRBJ2-5; 9 bases map to TRBD2. CDR3 length: 12 amino acids. Germline trimming cut 4 bases from V and 3 bases from J; bases unmatched to any gene: 0. Looked up from germline, CDR1 is DFQATT and CDR2 is SNEGSKA (reference sequence). Here the CDR3 reads CSATSGEETQYF. For the CDR3, the DNA is TGCAGTGCTACTAGCGGGGAAGAGACCCAGTACTTC.

The sample holds many counts of this clonotype. The chain links TRBV27 to TRBJ1-1, with a weak D call TRBD1 (6 bases). The germline V gene has CDR1 MNHEY and CDR2 SMNVEV (reference sequence). V was pared by 2 bases and J by 1 base, with 17 bases between. The CDR3 extends over 17 amino acids. CDR3 DNA sequence: TGTGCCAGCAGTTTAGGCCCCCTTAGGGGGAGGAACACTGAAGCTTTCTTT. Amino acid sequence: CASSLGPLRGRNTEAFF.